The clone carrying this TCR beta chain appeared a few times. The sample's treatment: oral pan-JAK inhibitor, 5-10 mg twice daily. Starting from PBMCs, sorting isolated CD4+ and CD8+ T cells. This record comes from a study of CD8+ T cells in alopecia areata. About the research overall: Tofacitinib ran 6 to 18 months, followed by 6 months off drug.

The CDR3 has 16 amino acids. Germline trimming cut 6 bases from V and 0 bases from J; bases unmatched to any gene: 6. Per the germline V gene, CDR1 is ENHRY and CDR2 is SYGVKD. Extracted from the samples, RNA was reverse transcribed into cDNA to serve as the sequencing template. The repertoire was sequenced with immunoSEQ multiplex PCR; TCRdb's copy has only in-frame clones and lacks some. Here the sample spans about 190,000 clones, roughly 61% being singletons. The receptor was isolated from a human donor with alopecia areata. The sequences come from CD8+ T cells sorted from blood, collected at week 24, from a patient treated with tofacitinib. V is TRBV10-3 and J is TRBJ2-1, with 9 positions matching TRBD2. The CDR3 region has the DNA TGTGCCATCAGCGGCACGACTAGCGGCTCCTACAATGAGCAGTTCTTC. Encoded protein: CAISGTTSGSYNEQFF.